A single T cell receptor beta chain is shown here with its context. Its target is not known. The data derive from a study of T cell responses to AZD1222 COVID-19 vaccine. The CDR3 totals 15 residues. After removal of 6 bases from V and 4 bases from J, the junction contained 10 bases not matched to a gene. From germline, CDR1 is SGHDN and CDR2 FVKESK. Study-wide results and caveats: The donors showed a predominance of white British ancestry and of females, with possible underestimation of clonal diversity. At study baseline, merely several AZD1222 recipients were seropositive. Repertoires were obtained only post-peak T cell response.

Some clones are missing from TCRdb's copy, which holds only in-frame ones; the method was immunoSEQ multiplex PCR. Counted here are 200,000 to 250,000 clones, roughly 94% occurring once; the ten biggest clones make up roughly 1.8%. The material was peripheral blood, obtained 28 days after the second dose of the MenACWY control vaccine. The sequence came from an adult who received the MenACWY meningococcal vaccine as a control. The rearrangement uses TRBV14 and TRBJ1-1, with 8 positions matching TRBD1. CDR3 residues: CASSPSGGFGTEAFF. The CDR3 nucleotides read TGTGCCAGCAGTCCGTCAGGGGGCTTCGGCACTGAAGCTTTCTTT.